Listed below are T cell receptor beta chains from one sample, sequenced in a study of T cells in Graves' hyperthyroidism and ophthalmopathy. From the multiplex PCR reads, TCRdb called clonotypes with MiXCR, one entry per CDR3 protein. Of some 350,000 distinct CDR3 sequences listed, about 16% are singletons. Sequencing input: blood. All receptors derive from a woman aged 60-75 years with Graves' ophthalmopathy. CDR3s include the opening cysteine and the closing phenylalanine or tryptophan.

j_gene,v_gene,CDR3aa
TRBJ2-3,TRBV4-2,CASSQASGSSTDTQYF
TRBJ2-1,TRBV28,CASTLTSGYYNEQFF
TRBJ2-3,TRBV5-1,CASRRLAEGTDTQYF
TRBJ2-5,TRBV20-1,CSVRLVRHETQYF
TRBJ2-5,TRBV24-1,CATSDSDSYQETQYF
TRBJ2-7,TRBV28,CASSPIVEPTEQYF
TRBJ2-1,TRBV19,CASRPDRAGYVEQFF
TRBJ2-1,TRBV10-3,CAISAGTSGPAVGEQFF
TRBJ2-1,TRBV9,CASSAPGLAGDLRYNEQFF
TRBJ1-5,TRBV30,CAWSGTGDQPQHF
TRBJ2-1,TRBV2,CASSEWNGSYNEQFF
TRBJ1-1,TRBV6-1,CAIPGTTEAFF
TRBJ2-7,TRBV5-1,CASSLSGASGSRYEQYF
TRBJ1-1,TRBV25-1,CASSALQGLRTEAFF
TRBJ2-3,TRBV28,CAGSPSPPFEGGVTDTQYF
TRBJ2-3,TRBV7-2,CASSLPSGLAGEDTQYF
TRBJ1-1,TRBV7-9,CASSWARGDTEAFF
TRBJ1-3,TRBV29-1,CSVGAAGNTIYF
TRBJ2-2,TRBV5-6,CASSSVANTGELFF
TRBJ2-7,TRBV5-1,CASSLGTSGGSYEQYF
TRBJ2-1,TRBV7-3,CASSLTGDSYNEQFF
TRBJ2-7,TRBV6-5,CASSYGGLAGGYSYEQYF
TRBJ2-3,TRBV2,CASSESGVAGIDTQYF
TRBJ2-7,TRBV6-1,CASSQLQGADEQYF
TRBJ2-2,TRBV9,CASSVGGISTGELFF
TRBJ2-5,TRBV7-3,CASSVRGDGETQYF
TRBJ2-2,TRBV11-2,CASSSRGLVTGELFF
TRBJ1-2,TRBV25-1,CASSPGGGISGYTF
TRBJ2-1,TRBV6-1,CASSQTSGRREQFF
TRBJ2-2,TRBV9,CASSVAYTGELFF
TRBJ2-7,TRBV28,CASSGTSGRAYYEQYF
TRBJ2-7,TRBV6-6,CASSYIGGGSYEQYF
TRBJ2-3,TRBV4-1,CASSQTPPGLAADTQYF
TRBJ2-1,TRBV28,CASKSSSAGLIGNEQFF
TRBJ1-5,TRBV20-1,CSVGQGNQPQHF
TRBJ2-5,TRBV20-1,CSARDQAGRIAETQYF
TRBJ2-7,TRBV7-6,CASSLEEIGLYEQYF